This T cell receptor beta chain came from a study of human T cells and chemical hapten exposure. Across the whole study: Mainly, slight library volume differences in the pool made TCR yields vary.

This clonotype was counted at least ten times. TCRdb processed the RACE reads anew with MiXCR; each CDR3 protein has one entry. Here the sample spans about 110,000 distinct CDR3 sequences, 9.2% being singletons. Time point denoted: patch test 2, 6 weeks after DPC sensitization. The treatment was: therapeutic diphenylcyclopropenone sensitization with weekly scalp DPC. Germline CDR1 and CDR2: MGHRA and YSYEKL. V gave up 1 base and J gave up 0 bases; unmatched junction bases: 9. The CDR3 is 18 amino acids. The material was whole blood, obtained in connection with sensitization to the hapten diphenylcyclopropenone (DPC). The clonotype originates from a woman aged 40 to 50 with alopecia areata. Some clones in this sample may be carry-over from other donors' samples. The chain is built from TRBV4-1 and TRBJ1-3; 7 bases are shared with TRBD1. The CDR3 DNA reads as TGCGCCAGCAGCCAAGGAGGATCGGGACAGAGCTCTGGAAACACCATATATTTT. Translating it yields CASSQGGSGQSSGNTIYF.